This T cell receptor beta chain came from a study of CD8+ T cells in alopecia areata (dated by TCRdb to the late 2010s). Context from the whole study: The treated patients took part in an open-label pilot trial in which moderate-to-severe alopecia areata was treated with oral tofacitinib at 5 to 10 mg twice daily. Tofacitinib was given for 6 to 18 months, followed by 6 months of follow-up off drug to assess delayed response and recurrence. The SALT score, which quantifies the percentage of affected scalp surface area, was used to measure disease severity in treated patients. High-throughput TCRbeta sequencing was used to examine T cell clonal expansion in alopecia areata in both the C3H/HeJ mouse model and human patients. Scalp tissue and sorted CD4+ and CD8+ peripheral blood T cells from patchy and totalis/universalis alopecia areata patients and from healthy controls were covered by human TCRbeta sequencing. Patients on tofacitinib were biopsied at baseline and after 4 and 24 weeks of treatment, and several of the patients also had a later scalp biopsy. Scalp clonality was compared among normal scalp (n=4), patchy alopecia areata scalp (n=8), and alopecia totalis/universalis scalp (n=8). RNA was obtained with the PAXgene miRNA kit for fixed scalp, the miRNeasy kit for PBMCs, and the RNeasy kit for mouse skin. Amplification of TCRbeta CDR3 regions was done by immunoSEQ multiplex PCR using 35 Vbeta forward primers and 13 Jbeta reverse primers. Results and caveats for the whole study, not just this receptor: Lesional scalp, especially in alopecia totalis/universalis, showed higher clonality and more expanded CD8+ clones than normal scalp, suggesting antigenic drive. Tofacitinib significantly lowered scalp clonality and the number of expanded CD8+ clones among the top 100 scalp clones. Resident alphabeta T cells in normal human skin are also sequenced, complicating scalp TCR repertoire analysis, unlike mouse skin dominated by gammadelta T cells. Because the treated cohort was small and had just a single nonresponder, larger studies are needed to establish links between baseline CD8+ expansion and response. During tofacitinib treatment, many expanded lesional clones remained in scalp and blood, and this persistence may partly explain relapse after treatment is stopped. Shared TCR sequences between patients were less evident than in mice, which may be partly attributable to HLA diversity in the patient population.

Trimming removed 7 bases from V and 6 bases from J, leaving 24 bases between the germline ends. The germline V gene gives CDR1 as WSHSY and CDR2 as SAAADI. The CDR3 holds 16 amino acids from the cysteine to the phenylalanine. Left in the record is the CDR3 DNA by itself, 48 bases read in frame from the first base. The library was generated by the immunoSEQ multiplex PCR assay. For TCR sequencing, RNA was extracted from every sample and reverse transcribed into cDNA to serve as template. SuperScript III was used to make first-strand cDNA, primed with a 2:1 mix of oligo-dT and random hexamers. A synthetic immune receptor repertoire was used to assess amplification bias, and residual bias was removed computationally. For the original study's pipeline: Raw reads were preprocessed to remove errors, and CDR3 was defined according to IMGT conventions as the region from the conserved cysteine to phenylalanine. Clonality was computed as 1 minus the Shannon entropy, with the entropy normalized by log2 of the number of productive unique TCRs. Whether scalp clones were CD4 or CD8 was inferred by matching scalp TCRbeta sequences against CD4 and CD8 repertoires sorted from blood. TCRdb retrieved this table from immuneACCESS and kept in-frame rearrangements only. Not all clones are present; in checked studies, unresolved V genes account for under half, and no reason is known for the remainder. The DNA gave D and trimming, while V, J and clone size come from that table. The sample table records around 180,000 clones; roughly 60% of these occur just once. About 1.3% of the sample is held by the ten biggest clonotypes.

Read against the paper, the sample's treatment or condition label means: oral pan-JAK inhibitor, 5-10 mg twice daily. From alopecia areata patients, peripheral blood was collected along with lesional scalp punch biopsies. After PBMCs were isolated by density centrifugation and stained for CD3, CD4 and CD8, a FACSAria was used to sort CD4+ and CD8+ T cells. In the case of this clone: Its recognized antigen is unknown. Per-nucleotide qualities are absent, and no much larger clonotype sits a single base away.

The sequencing here drew on CD4+ T cells sorted from blood, taken around week 50, from a patient treated with tofacitinib. This TCR derives from a human donor with alopecia areata. This receptor chain uses TRBV10-2 and TRBJ1-2; TRBD1 is a weak D gene call, 5 bases matching. The CDR3 region: CASTHLPGSEGNGYTF. The nucleotide sequence reads TGCGCCAGCACCCATTTACCGGGGTCAGAGGGGAATGGCTACACCTTC.